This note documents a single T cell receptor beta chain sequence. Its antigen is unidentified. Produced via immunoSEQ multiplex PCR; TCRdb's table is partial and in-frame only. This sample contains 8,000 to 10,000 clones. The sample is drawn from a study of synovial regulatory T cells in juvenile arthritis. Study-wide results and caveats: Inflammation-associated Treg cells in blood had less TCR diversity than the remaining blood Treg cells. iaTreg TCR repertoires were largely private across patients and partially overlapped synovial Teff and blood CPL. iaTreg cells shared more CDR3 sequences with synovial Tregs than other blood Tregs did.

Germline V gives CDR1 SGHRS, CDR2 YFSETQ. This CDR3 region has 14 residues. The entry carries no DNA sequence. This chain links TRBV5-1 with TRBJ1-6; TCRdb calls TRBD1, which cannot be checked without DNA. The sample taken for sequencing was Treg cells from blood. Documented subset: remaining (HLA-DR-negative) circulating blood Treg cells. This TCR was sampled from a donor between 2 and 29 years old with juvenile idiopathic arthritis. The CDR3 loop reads CASSPGTANSPLHF. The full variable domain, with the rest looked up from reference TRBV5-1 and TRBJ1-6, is KAGVTQTPRYLIKTRGQQVTLSCSPISGHRSVSWYQQTPGQGLQFLFEYFSETQRNKGNFPGRFSGRQFSNSRSEMNVSTLELGDSALYLCASSPGTANSPLHFGNGTRLTVT.